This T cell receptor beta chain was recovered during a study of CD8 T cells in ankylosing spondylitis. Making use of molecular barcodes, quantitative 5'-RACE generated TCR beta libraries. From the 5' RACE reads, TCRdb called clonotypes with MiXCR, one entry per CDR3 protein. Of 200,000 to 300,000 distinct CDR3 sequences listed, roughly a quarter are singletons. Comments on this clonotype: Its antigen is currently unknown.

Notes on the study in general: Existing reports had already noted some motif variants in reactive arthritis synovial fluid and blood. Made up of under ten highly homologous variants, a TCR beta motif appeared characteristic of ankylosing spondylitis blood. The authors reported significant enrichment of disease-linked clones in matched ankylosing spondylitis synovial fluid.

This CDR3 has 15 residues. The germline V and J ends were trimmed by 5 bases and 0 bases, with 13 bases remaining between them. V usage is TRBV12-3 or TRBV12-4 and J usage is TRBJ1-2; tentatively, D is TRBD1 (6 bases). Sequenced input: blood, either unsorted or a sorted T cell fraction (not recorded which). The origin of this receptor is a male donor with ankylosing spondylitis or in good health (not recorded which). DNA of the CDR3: TGTGCCAGCAGTCCACCACGGACAGCTAACTATGGCTACACCTTC. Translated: CASSPPRTANYGYTF.